This entry features one T cell receptor beta chain sequence. TCRdb passed the 5' RACE reads through MiXCR, listing each CDR3 protein once. The sample has approximately 210,000 distinct CDR3 sequences; 8% to 11% are singletons. These data come from a study of T-cell memory formation after mild COVID-19. V lost 5 bases, J lost 10 bases, and 15 bases lay in between. Germline values: CDR1 SGHTA, CDR2 FQGTGA. The CDR3 is 13 residues long. Sequenced sample: PBMCs or a T cell subset sorted from them (not recorded which). The receptor comes from a man younger than 30 who had mild COVID-19 (a few samples of this study predate the infection). Cell type and time point are not known. The chain is built from TRBV7-3 and TRBJ2-1; D perhaps matches TRBD2 (7 bases). The CDR3 coding sequence is TGTGCCAGCAGCCGGGGGGCTAGAGAAGAGCAGTTCTTC. Amino acids: CASSRGAREEQFF.